The subject of this entry is one TCR beta chain. Germline CDR1 SGHNT, CDR2 YYREEE (reference sequence). This CDR3 region has 16 residues. The V and J ends lost 0 bases and 3 bases respectively, with 15 bases between them. This record comes from a study of blood T cell repertoires in COVID-19. Only in-frame clones appear in the TCRdb table, and some are missing; sequencing was by immunoSEQ multiplex PCR. The table lists around 500,000 clones, 70% to 90% of them singletons, with about 3% in the top ten. The source of this sequence is a human donor in a cohort sampled during active COVID-19. The material sequenced was peripheral blood. This rearrangement joins TRBV5-4 to TRBJ1-2; possible D gene TRBD1, 5 bases. CDR3 residues: CASSLVRVGEHYGYTF. Written as DNA, the CDR3 is TGTGCCAGCAGCTTGGTTCGCGTAGGGGAACACTATGGCTACACCTTC.